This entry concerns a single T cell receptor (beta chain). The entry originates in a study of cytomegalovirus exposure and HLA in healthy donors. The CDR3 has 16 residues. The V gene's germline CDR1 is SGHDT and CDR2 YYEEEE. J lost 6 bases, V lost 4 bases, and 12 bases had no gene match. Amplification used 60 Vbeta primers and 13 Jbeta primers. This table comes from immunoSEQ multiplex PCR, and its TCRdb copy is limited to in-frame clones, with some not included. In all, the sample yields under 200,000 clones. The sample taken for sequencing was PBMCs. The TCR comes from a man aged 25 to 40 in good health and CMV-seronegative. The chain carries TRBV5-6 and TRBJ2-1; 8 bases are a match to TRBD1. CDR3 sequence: CASSIGTGRRVNEQFF. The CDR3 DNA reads TGTGCCAGCAGCATAGGGACAGGTAGGAGAGTCAATGAGCAGTTCTTC.